These 13 T cell receptor beta chains were sequenced from one sample in a study of patients and donors after allogeneic stem cell transplantation. TCRdb re-analysed the RT-PCR reads in MiXCR, keeping a single row per CDR3 protein. The top ten clones hold roughly 10% of a sample with around 240,000 distinct CDR3 sequences, 13% to 15% of them seen once. What was sequenced was blood, either unsorted or a sorted T cell fraction (not recorded which). These receptors were taken from a human donor who was either an allogeneic HSCT recipient or a stem cell or donor lymphocyte infusion donor (not recorded which). It is not recorded whose cells these are; they may come from a transplant donor.

At least ten counts were recorded for this clonotype. The chain links TRBV20-1 to TRBJ1-2, with TRBD1 matching over 12 bases. The junction had 9 bases not matched to a gene; V was cut back by 1 base and J by 6 bases. The germline V gene encodes CDR1 DFQATT and CDR2 SNEGSKA (reference sequence). The CDR3 extends over 16 amino acids. The CDR3 region is CSARGTMGQGANGYTF. CDR3 DNA: TGCAGTGCTAGAGGGACGATGGGACAGGGGGCGAATGGCTACACCTTC.

This clonotype has ten or more counts. V gene TRBV20-1 combines with J gene TRBJ2-1, with 7 bases lining up with TRBD2. This CDR3 is built from 16 residues. V lost 0 bases to trimming and J lost 4 bases; unmatched junction nucleotides: 9. Looked up from germline, CDR1 is DFQATT and CDR2 is SNEGSKA (reference sequence). DNA of the CDR3: TGCAGTGCTAGAGATTGGAAGCGGGGAACATACAATGAGCAGTTCTTC. Protein product: CSARDWKRGTYNEQFF.

At least ten counts were recorded for this clonotype. The chain is built from TRBV7-3 and TRBJ1-2, with a tentative D call TRBD1 (5 bases). Germline V gives CDR1 SGHTA, CDR2 FQGTGA. The CDR3 covers 13 residues. V lost 5 bases and J 7 bases, leaving 14 bases between the germline ends. CDR3 amino acids: CASSPGGDSGYTF. The CDR3 DNA sequence: TGTGCCAGCAGCCCCGGGGGTGACAGTGGCTACACCTTC.

This clonotype appeared many times. This chain links TRBV18 with TRBJ1-1, with TRBD1 identical over 7 bases. V was clipped by 6 bases and J by 4 bases; unmatched bases: 11. The V gene's germline CDR1 is KGHSH and CDR2 LQKENI. This CDR3 has 15 amino acids. CDR3 residues: CASSRTGGTGTEAFF. The CDR3 DNA is TGTGCCAGCTCTCGGACAGGAGGGACGGGCACTGAAGCTTTCTTT.

This clonotype was recorded many times. The rearrangement uses TRBV5-1 and TRBJ2-1; 9 positions agree with TRBD1. The CDR3 is 17 amino acids. With 4 bases clipped from V and 0 bases from J, the junction kept 8 bases outside the gene matches. In germline, CDR1 is SGHRS, CDR2 YFSETQ. CDR3 bases: TGCGCCAGCAGCACCGGGACAGGGTTCAGCTCCTACAATGAGCAGTTCTTC. It codes for CASSTGTGFSSYNEQFF.

The rearrangement joins TRBV7-9 to TRBJ1-2, with D hard to call. The CDR3 is 16 residues long. In germline, CDR1 is SEHNR, CDR2 FQNEAQ (reference sequence). V was cut by 5 bases and J by 2 bases, with 18 bases left in between. CDR3 protein: CASSPIDLIKNYGYTF. DNA of the CDR3: TGTGCCAGCAGCCCTATAGACCTGATAAAAAACTATGGCTACACCTTC.

This clonotype has only a few counts. The chain has TRBV2 and TRBJ2-7; 10 nucleotides match TRBD2. The CDR3 contains 17 residues. V lost 7 bases and J lost 1; bases outside the gene matches: 13. Germline CDR1 SNHLY, CDR2 FYNNEI. The CDR3, as DNA: TGTGCCAGCACCGAAGGGGCTAGCGGGAGTGGGTCCTACGAGCAGTACTTC. Protein product: CASTEGASGSGSYEQYF.

The V gene is TRBV5-1, the J gene TRBJ2-3, with 11 bases lining up with TRBD2. Germline V gives CDR1 SGHRS, CDR2 YFSETQ. V dropped 5 bases and J dropped 2; count of bases not matched to a gene: 7. The CDR3 extends over 16 amino acids. The CDR3 DNA sequence: TGCGCCAGCAGAGAAGAACTAGCGGGGGACACAGATACGCAGTATTTT. This translates into CASREELAGDTDTQYF.

This chain links TRBV7-8 with TRBJ2-7, with a tentative D call TRBD1 (5 bases). CDR1 SGHVS and CDR2 FQNEAQ come from the germline V gene. V was shortened by 3 bases and J by 0 bases, with 18 bases between the two germline ends. This CDR3 spans 17 amino acids. The CDR3 here is CASSFPLTGPSSYEQYF. The CDR3 DNA follows: TGTGCCAGCAGCTTCCCCCTAACAGGTCCCAGCTCCTACGAGCAGTACTTC.

V usage is TRBV19 and J usage is TRBJ1-6, with TRBD1 matching over 8 bases. Germline CDR1 reads LNHDA; CDR2 reads SQIVND (reference sequence). This CDR3 contains 15 residues. V dropped 6 bases and J dropped 7; count of bases not matched to a gene: 8. CDR3 protein: CASRPDRGGNSPLHF. The CDR3 DNA sequence: TGTGCCAGTAGACCCGACAGGGGAGGGAATTCACCCCTCCACTTT.

The V gene is TRBV7-3, the J gene TRBJ2-2; D ambiguous. The germline CDR1 and CDR2 sequences are SGHTA and FQGTGA. The CDR3 contains 16 residues. Trimming removed 5 bases at V and 7 bases at J, with 20 bases between. The CDR3: CASSPGRAIKGGELFF. CDR3 in DNA: TGTGCCAGCAGCCCAGGTCGCGCTATCAAGGGCGGGGAGCTGTTTTTT.

This clonotype came up a few times. The V and J genes are TRBV7-8 and TRBJ2-5; 10 bases line up with TRBD2. CDR1 SGHVS and CDR2 FQNEAQ come from the germline V gene. V dropped 6 bases and J dropped 5; count of bases not matched to a gene: 9. This CDR3 spans 15 amino acids. CDR3 protein: CASSTLAGALETQYF. The CDR3 coding sequence is TGTGCCAGCAGTACCCTAGCGGGGGCCCTGGAGACCCAGTACTTC.

The table lists this clonotype with a few counts. The chain combines TRBV4-2 with TRBJ2-1; 8 positions agree with TRBD1. Trimming cost V 4 bases and J 2 bases; bases outside gene matches: 19. The CDR3 is made up of 20 amino acids. Germline V CDR1 and CDR2: LGHNA, YNFKEQ. The CDR3 coding sequence is TGTGCCAGCAGCCCCCGAAGACAGGGGAATAAAATGGTGGCCTACAATGAGCAGTTCTTC. Translation gives CASSPRRQGNKMVAYNEQFF.